The text below deals with one T cell receptor (beta chain). Its antigen is not known. The V gene lost 2 bases and the J gene lost 0 bases, with 8 bases spanning the gap. This CDR3 comprises 16 residues. Germline V lookup: CDR1 KGHSH, CDR2 LQKENI. This entry belongs to a study of shared clonotypes between healthy human individuals. The overall study: CD8 memory received one plate per donor, CD8 naive two, CD4 memory three and CD4 naive three. Findings of the study overall: Some clonotypes were shared by all four sorted-subset donors, while others were not shared. The non-shared ones had lower generation probabilities than the shared ones.

Only in-frame clones appear in the TCRdb table, and some are missing; sequencing was by immunoSEQ multiplex PCR. The table has about 2.4 million clones, approximately 92% seen once. V is TRBV18 and J is TRBJ2-6; unclear D gene. The sequence was collected from a man aged 18 to 29 in good health. The material sequenced was naive CD4+ T cells sorted from blood. Documented subset: CD45RA+ positively selected. The CDR3: CASSPVTNSGANVLTF. CDR3 nucleotide sequence: TGTGCCAGCTCACCAGTCACAAACTCTGGGGCCAACGTCCTGACTTTC. Variable domain in full (rest from reference TRBV18 and TRBJ2-6): NAGVMQNPRHLVRRRGQEARLRCSPMKGHSHVYWYRQLPEEGLKFMVYLQKENIIDESGMPKERFSAEFPKEGPSILRIQQVVRGDSAAYFCASSPVTNSGANVLTFGAGSRLTVL.